This entry concerns a single T cell receptor beta chain. This entry comes from a study of Ad26.COV2.S vaccination and SARS-CoV-2 variants. In the study overall: Ad26.COV2.S, an intramuscular injection, was given once or twice 56 days apart.

The CDR3 extends over 13 amino acids. The germline V gene encodes CDR1 SGHDN and CDR2 FVKESK. The V gene lost 0 bases and the J gene lost 6 bases, with 9 bases spanning the gap. Assay: immunoSEQ multiplex PCR; the TCRdb copy retains only in-frame clones and omits some. In the table there are hundreds of thousands of clones, around 90% of which are singletons. As for treatment: around 19 received Ad26.COV2.S at low or high dose, single or two shots; several received placebo; per-sample allocation not given. Specimen acquisition occurred on day 63 following the initial vaccine or placebo injection. The starting material was peripheral blood, obtained in a trial of Ad26.COV2.S vaccine versus placebo. V and J are TRBV14 and TRBJ2-7; possible D gene TRBD1, 5 bases. This TCR was sampled from a person between 18 and 65 years old who received the Ad26.COV2.S COVID-19 vaccine or a placebo. CDR3 region: CASSQDRQREQYF. The CDR3 nucleotides read TGTGCCAGCAGCCAAGATCGACAGCGCGAGCAGTACTTC. Together with reference TRBV14 and TRBJ2-7, the CDR3 gives the full variable domain: EAGVTQFPSHSVIEKGQTVTLRCDPISGHDNLYWYRRVMGKEIKFLLHFVKESKQDESGMPNNRFLAERTGGTYSTLKVQPAELEDSGVYFCASSQDRQREQYFGPGTRLTVT.